Each of the 28 T cell receptor beta chains below was sequenced from the same sample in a study of blood T cell repertoires in COVID-19 (dated by TCRdb to the early 2020s). The library was built by means of the immunoSEQ multiplex PCR assay. The clones in this table, taken by TCRdb from immuneACCESS, are in-frame only. Not every clone is retained; where verified, under half of the shortfall comes from an unresolved V gene, and the cause of the rest is unknown. This sample lists 150,000 to 200,000 clones; approximately 78% were detected once. The top ten constitute roughly 17% of the sample. The sequenced sample consisted of PBMCs or T cells enriched from blood (not recorded which). The receptors derive from a woman between 45 and 65 years old who had recovered from COVID-19.

The chain recombines TRBV5-6 with TRBJ2-5; tentatively, D is TRBD1 (6 bases). Germline V CDR1 and CDR2: SGHDT, YYEEEE. The CDR3 is made up of 14 amino acids. Trimming took off 3 bases at V and 2 bases at J, with 11 bases between the two ends. The CDR3 loop is CASSSTRGQETQYF. The DNA of the CDR3 is TGTGCCAGCAGCTCTACGAGGGGGCAAGAGACCCAGTACTTC.

The genes are TRBV4-1 and TRBJ1-1, with 8 bases fitting TRBD1. Losses at the gene ends were 1 base for V and 0 bases for J; bases not matched to a gene: 13. Germline assignment: CDR1 MGHRA and CDR2 YSYEKL. This CDR3 comprises 19 residues. The CDR3 DNA follows: TGCGCCAGCAGCCAAGCTACCGGACAGGGCCCCCTGATGAACACTGAAGCTTTCTTT. It codes for CASSQATGQGPLMNTEAFF.

The CDR3 bases are TGTGCCAGCAGTGAAGGCGGGGGGTTTGGCTACACCTTC. It translates to CASSEGGGFGYTF. V usage is TRBV2 and J usage is TRBJ1-2, with D possibly matching TRBD1 (5 bases). V lost 1 base and J 7 bases, leaving 10 bases between the germline ends. The CDR3 runs to 13 residues. Germline loops: CDR1 SNHLY, CDR2 FYNNEI.

The J gene is TRBJ1-4, the V gene TRBV12-3 or TRBV12-4; D is unresolved. The CDR3 runs to 13 residues. Trimming took off 5 bases at V and 8 bases at J, with 12 bases between the two ends. CDR3 sequence reads: CASSVSSLEKLFF. DNA of the CDR3: TGTGCCAGCAGTGTGAGTTCATTAGAAAAACTGTTTTTT.

The rearrangement uses TRBV3-1 (or the pseudogene TRBV3-2) and TRBJ2-5, with a weak D call TRBD1 (6 bases). The CDR3 covers 12 residues. Trimming stripped 10 bases from V and 5 bases from J, with 14 bases between. Looked up from germline, CDR1 is LGHDT and CDR2 is YNNKEL (reference sequence). CDR3 sequence reads: CATVGARETQYF. The CDR3 DNA is TGTGCCACAGTGGGGGCCCGGGAGACCCAGTACTTC.

The gene calls are TRBV21-1 and TRBJ2-7; the table calls TRBD1, which could not be checked here. TRBV21-1 is assigned pseudogene status. The CDR3 is 16 residues long. DNA for the CDR3: TGTGCCAGCAGCAAAAAACCCCGACAGGGGGCGTACGAGCAGTACTTC. Translated: CASSKKPRQGAYEQYF.

The chain couples TRBV30 to TRBJ1-5, with D perhaps TRBD1 (5 bases). Trimming pared 2 bases from V and 0 bases from J, leaving 11 bases between. Germline values: CDR1 GTSNPN, CDR2 SVGIG (reference sequence). CDR3 length: 15 residues. The CDR3 is CAWSPLRGSNQPQHF. The DNA of the CDR3 is TGTGCCTGGAGTCCACTAAGGGGTAGCAATCAGCCCCAGCATTTT.

The genes are TRBV27 and TRBJ2-2, with 8 nucleotides matching TRBD1. This CDR3 has 15 amino acids. CDR1 MNHEY and CDR2 SMNVEV come from the germline V gene (reference sequence). The V segment lost 5 bases and the J segment 5 bases; nucleotides outside the gene matches: 7. In nucleotides, the CDR3 is TGTGCCAGCAGTAAAACAGGGGGTGTAACCGGGGAGCTGTTTTTT. It translates to CASSKTGGVTGELFF.

The genes are TRBV7-6 and TRBJ2-7; D uncertain. Germline assignment: CDR1 SGHVS and CDR2 FNYEAQ. Between the trimmed V and J ends, which lost 1 base and 7 bases, there was a span of 11 bases. There are 13 residues in the CDR3. Written as DNA, the CDR3 is TGTGCCAGCAGCTTAGACCTCCAACGGGAGCAGTACTTC. The encoded protein is CASSLDLQREQYF. Full variable domain (remainder filled in from reference TRBV7-6 and TRBJ2-7): GAGVSQSPRYKVTKRGQDVALRCDPISGHVSLYWYRQALGQGPEFLTYFNYEAQQDKSGLPNDRFSAERPEGSISTLTIQRTEQRDSAMYRCASSLDLQREQYFGPGTRLTVT.

This clone was picked up a small number of times. This chain joins TRBV7-8 and TRBJ1-1, with D perhaps matching TRBD1 (5 bases). This CDR3 is 15 amino acids long. V shed 0 bases and J shed 2 bases, with 10 bases lying between them. CDR1 and CDR2 (germline): SGHVS, FQNEAQ. CDR3 amino acids: CASSLAGGTNTEAFF. CDR3 in DNA: TGTGCCAGCAGCTTAGCCGGGGGAACCAACACTGAAGCTTTCTTT.

The chain employs TRBV20-1 and TRBJ2-6; D unresolved. Looked up from germline, CDR1 is DFQATT and CDR2 is SNEGSKA (reference sequence). The CDR3 extends over 14 amino acids. The V end lost 6 bases, the J end lost 2 bases, and 11 bases lay between the germline ends. The CDR3 spells CSASGPTGANVLTF. CDR3 nucleotides: TGCAGTGCCAGTGGGCCGACTGGGGCCAACGTCCTGACTTTC.

This clone came up a few times. The chain carries TRBV4-2 and TRBJ2-3; 12 bases agree with TRBD1. CDR3 length equals 16 residues. V shed 4 bases, J shed 4 bases, and the junction held 6 bases outside the gene matches. The V gene's germline CDR1 is LGHNA and CDR2 YNFKEQ. CDR3 region: CASSRLGTGGADTQYF. CDR3 bases: TGTGCCAGCAGCCGGCTGGGGACAGGGGGCGCAGATACGCAGTATTTT.

The chain couples TRBV9 to TRBJ2-1; TRBD1 aligns across 10 bases. The CDR3 is 16 residues long. Germline loops: CDR1 SGDLS, CDR2 YYNGEE. V shed 2 bases, J shed 0 bases, and the junction held 2 bases outside the gene matches. CDR3 nucleotide sequence: TGTGCCAGCAGCGTGGGACAGGGGAGCTCCTACAATGAGCAGTTCTTC. Translating it yields CASSVGQGSSYNEQFF.

This chain joins TRBV5-1 and TRBJ1-3, with D maybe TRBD1 (6 bases). This CDR3 is 16 amino acids long. Deletions cut 5 bases from V and 0 bases from J, with 15 bases between. The germline gives CDR1 SGHRS, CDR2 YFSETQ. CDR3: CASRNPDSYSGNTIYF. DNA for the CDR3: TGCGCCAGCAGGAACCCGGACAGCTACTCTGGAAACACCATATATTTT.

V and J are TRBV21-1 and TRBJ1-2. TRBV21-1 has pseudogene status. CDR3 length equals 15 residues. The CDR3, as DNA: TGTGCCAGCAGCCGGAATGCCCGGGGGACCTATGGCTACACCTTC. Amino acids: CASSRNARGTYGYTF.

The rearrangement uses TRBV18 and TRBJ1-2; 8 bases agree with TRBD1. The J segment lost 7 bases and the V segment lost 3 bases, leaving 1 base of the junction unmatched. This CDR3 contains 12 residues. Germline CDR1 and CDR2: KGHSH and LQKENI. The chain's CDR3 is CASSPGTGGYTF. As DNA, the CDR3 is TGTGCCAGCTCACCGGGGACAGGTGGCTACACCTTC.

The sample holds a few counts of this clone. This chain joins TRBV10-3 and TRBJ2-3; 13 nucleotides agree with TRBD2. The CDR3 consists of 16 residues. Looked up from germline, CDR1 is ENHRY and CDR2 is SYGVKD. J lost 5 bases, V lost 10 bases, and 12 bases had no gene match. The CDR3 loop is CATSTGTSGIRDTQYF. The CDR3 DNA sequence: TGTGCCACCTCCACCGGGACTAGCGGGATTAGAGATACGCAGTATTTT.

This sequence joins TRBV4-2 and TRBJ1-3, with a possible D match to TRBD1 (6 bases). V shed 0 bases and J shed 0 bases, with 15 bases lying between them. CDR1 is LGHNA and CDR2 is YNFKEQ in the germline V gene. The CDR3 has 18 amino acids. In nucleotides, the CDR3 is TGTGCCAGCAGCCAAGATCAGCAGGGGTCAGGCTCTGGAAACACCATATATTTT. Protein product: CASSQDQQGSGSGNTIYF.

The chain employs TRBV5-6 and TRBJ2-3; D unclear. The CDR3 covers 15 residues. V was clipped by 2 bases and J by 3 bases, with 13 bases between them. Germline V gene lookup returns CDR1 SGHDT and CDR2 YYEEEE. CDR3 in amino acids: CASSLRVDGTDTQYF. The CDR3 DNA sequence: TGTGCCAGCAGCTTACGGGTGGATGGAACAGATACGCAGTATTTT.

This chain links TRBV28 with TRBJ2-5, with a tentative D call TRBD2 (6 bases). The CDR3 consists of 15 residues. Germline assignment: CDR1 MDHEN and CDR2 SYDVKM. V dropped 2 bases and J dropped 5 bases, with 15 bases sitting between them. In DNA form, the CDR3 reads TGTGCCAGCAGTTTAGGTTCTACCAGCGGGGAGACCCAGTACTTC. This gives the protein CASSLGSTSGETQYF. Looking up the rest from reference TRBV28 and TRBJ2-5 gives the full variable domain: DVKVTQSSRYLVKRTGEKVFLECVQDMDHENMFWYRQDPGLGLRLIYFSYDVKMKEKGDIPEGYSVSREKKERFSLILESASTNQTSMYLCASSLGSTSGETQYFGPGTRLLVL.

The rearrangement joins TRBV10-3 to TRBJ2-1; 16 bases align to TRBD2. With V trimmed by 8 bases and J by 5 bases, 3 bases remained unmatched. Germline CDR1 reads ENHRY; CDR2 reads SYGVKD. The CDR3 totals 15 residues. CDR3 sequence (DNA): TGTGCCATCCGGGGGACTAGCGGGAGGGACAATGAGCAGTTCTTC. Translation: CAIRGTSGRDNEQFF.

The rearrangement uses TRBV19 and TRBJ1-2; 9 bases fit TRBD1. The CDR3 contains 15 residues. The V and J ends lost 2 bases and 2 bases, in that order; junction bases with no gene match: 3. CDR1 and CDR2 from the germline V gene are LNHDA and SQIVND (reference sequence). The CDR3 DNA reads as TGTGCCAGTAGTATAACCGGGACAGGGAACTATGGCTACACCTTC. Encoded protein: CASSITGTGNYGYTF.

The chain links TRBV19 to TRBJ1-1; D is perhaps TRBD1 (6 bases). Germline V gene sequence: CDR1 LNHDA, CDR2 SQIVND (reference sequence). CDR3 length: 15 residues. V was cut by 7 bases and J by 4 bases, with 19 bases left in between. CDR3 sequence reads: CASTGEGVLSTEAFF. The CDR3 DNA follows: TGTGCCAGTACCGGGGAGGGGGTACTGAGCACTGAAGCTTTCTTT.

This clone has a handful of counts. This chain joins TRBV11-2 and TRBJ1-3; D gene uncertain. V was cut by 4 bases and J by 0 bases, with 13 bases left in between. The CDR3 is 16 amino acids. CDR1 is SGHAT, CDR2 FQNNGV, per germline. DNA of the CDR3: TGTGCCAGCAGCTCCCTGGTAACAAGCTCTGGAAACACCATATATTTT. Translation gives CASSSLVTSSGNTIYF.

The chain employs TRBV14 and TRBJ1-1, with D maybe TRBD1 (5 bases). Germline CDR1 reads SGHDN; CDR2 reads FVKESK. This CDR3 spans 16 amino acids. V was shortened by 1 base and J by 0 bases, with 12 bases between the two germline ends. The CDR3 here is CASSQATGLLNTEAFF. Here the CDR3 DNA reads TGTGCCAGCAGCCAAGCCACAGGACTACTGAACACTGAAGCTTTCTTT.

The chain links TRBV10-3 to TRBJ1-5; maybe TRBD1 (5 bases). The CDR3 runs 18 residues. From germline, CDR1 is ENHRY and CDR2 SYGVKD. Trimming cost V 0 bases and J 0 bases, with 15 bases left between them. The CDR3 loop is CAISESRAGSYSNQPQHF. The CDR3, as DNA: TGTGCCATCAGTGAGTCTAGGGCAGGGTCGTATAGCAATCAGCCCCAGCATTTT.

This clone was detected once. This chain joins TRBV24-1 and TRBJ2-2; possibly TRBD2 for D (6 bases). V lost 2 bases, J lost 3 bases, and 9 bases lay in between. This CDR3 region has 15 residues. Per germline, CDR1 KGHDR and CDR2 SFDVKD. The CDR3 sequence is CATSDYPGDTGELFF. The CDR3 DNA is TGTGCCACCAGTGATTATCCGGGAGACACCGGGGAGCTGTTTTTT.

This sequence joins TRBV11-2 and TRBJ2-7; the match to TRBD2 covers 7 bases. Per germline, CDR1 SGHAT and CDR2 FQNNGV. CDR3 length equals 14 residues. V lost 5 bases, J lost 6 bases, and 10 bases stayed unmatched. The CDR3 reads CASSPVGGVIEQYF. CDR3 sequence (DNA): TGTGCCAGCAGCCCGGTGGGGGGGGTCATCGAGCAGTACTTC.